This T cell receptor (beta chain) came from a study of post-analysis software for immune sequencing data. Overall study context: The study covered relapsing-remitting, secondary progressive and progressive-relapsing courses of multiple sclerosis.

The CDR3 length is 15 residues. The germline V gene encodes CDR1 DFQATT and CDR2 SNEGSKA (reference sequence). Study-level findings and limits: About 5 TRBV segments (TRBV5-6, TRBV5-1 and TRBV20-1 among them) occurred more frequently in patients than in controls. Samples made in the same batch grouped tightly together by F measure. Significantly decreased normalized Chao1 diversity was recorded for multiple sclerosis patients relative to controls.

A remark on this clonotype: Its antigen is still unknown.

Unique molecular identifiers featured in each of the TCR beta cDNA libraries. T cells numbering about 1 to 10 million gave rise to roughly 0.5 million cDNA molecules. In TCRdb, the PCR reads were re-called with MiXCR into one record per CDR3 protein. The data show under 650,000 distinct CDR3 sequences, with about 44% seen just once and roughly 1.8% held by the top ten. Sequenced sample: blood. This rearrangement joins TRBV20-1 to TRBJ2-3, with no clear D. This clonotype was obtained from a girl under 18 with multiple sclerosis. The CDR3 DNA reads TGCACCACGAAGGGATTTAACCTAGACACAGATACGCAGTATTTT. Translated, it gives CTTKGFNLDTDTQYF.